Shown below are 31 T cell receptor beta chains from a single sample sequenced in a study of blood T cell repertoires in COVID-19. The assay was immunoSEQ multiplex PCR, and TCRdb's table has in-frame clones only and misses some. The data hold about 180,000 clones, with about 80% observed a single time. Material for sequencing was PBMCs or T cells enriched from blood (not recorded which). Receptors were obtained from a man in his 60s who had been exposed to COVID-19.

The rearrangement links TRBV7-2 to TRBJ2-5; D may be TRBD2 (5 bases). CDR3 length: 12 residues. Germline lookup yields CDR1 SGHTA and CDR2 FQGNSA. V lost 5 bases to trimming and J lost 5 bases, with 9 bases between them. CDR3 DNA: TGTGCCAGCAGCCGAGCGGTGGAGACCCAGTACTTC. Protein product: CASSRAVETQYF.

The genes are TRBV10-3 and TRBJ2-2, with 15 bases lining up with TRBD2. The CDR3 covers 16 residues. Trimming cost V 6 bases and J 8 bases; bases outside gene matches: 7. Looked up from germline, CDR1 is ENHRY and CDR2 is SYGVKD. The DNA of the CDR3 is TGTGCCATCAGCCTGGGACTAGCGGGAGGAGTAGGGGAGCTGTTTTTT. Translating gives CAISLGLAGGVGELFF.

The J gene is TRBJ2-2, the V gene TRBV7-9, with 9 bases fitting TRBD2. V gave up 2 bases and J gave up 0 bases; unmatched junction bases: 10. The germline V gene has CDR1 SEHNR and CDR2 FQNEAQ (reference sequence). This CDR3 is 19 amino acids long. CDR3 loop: CASSLPLGLASANTGELFF. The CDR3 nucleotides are TGTGCCAGCAGCTTACCCCTCGGACTAGCGAGCGCGAACACCGGGGAGCTGTTTTTT.

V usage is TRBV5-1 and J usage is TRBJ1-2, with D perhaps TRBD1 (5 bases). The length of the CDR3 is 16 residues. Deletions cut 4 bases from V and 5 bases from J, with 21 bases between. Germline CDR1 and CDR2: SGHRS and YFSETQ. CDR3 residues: CASSLDLAGTPYGYTF. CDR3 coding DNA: TGCGCCAGCAGCCTGGACCTAGCAGGGACTCCTTATGGCTACACCTTC.

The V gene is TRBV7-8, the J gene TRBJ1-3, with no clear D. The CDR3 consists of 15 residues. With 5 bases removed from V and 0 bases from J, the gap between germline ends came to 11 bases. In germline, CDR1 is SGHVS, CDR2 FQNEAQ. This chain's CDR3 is CASSLDSYSGNTIYF. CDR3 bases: TGTGCCAGCAGCCTCGACTCTTACTCTGGAAACACCATATATTTT.

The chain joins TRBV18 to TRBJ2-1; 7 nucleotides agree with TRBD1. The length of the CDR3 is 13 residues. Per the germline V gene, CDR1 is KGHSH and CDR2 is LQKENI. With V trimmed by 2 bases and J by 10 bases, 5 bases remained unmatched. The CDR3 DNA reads TGTGCCAGCTCACCAAAGTCGGGACAGGAGCAGTTCTTC. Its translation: CASSPKSGQEQFF. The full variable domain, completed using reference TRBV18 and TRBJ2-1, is NAGVMQNPRHLVRRRGQEARLRCSPMKGHSHVYWYRQLPEEGLKFMVYLQKENIIDESGMPKERFSAEFPKEGPSILRIQQVVRGDSAAYFCASSPKSGQEQFFGPGTRLTVL.

The CDR3 sequence: CASSEQRGRAGNTIYF. Here the CDR3 DNA reads TGTGCCAGCAGTGAACAGCGGGGGCGAGCTGGAAACACCATATATTTT. The chain combines TRBV2 with TRBJ1-3, with D possibly being TRBD1 (6 bases). With 2 bases removed from V and 2 bases from J, the gap between germline ends came to 13 bases. From germline, CDR1 is SNHLY and CDR2 FYNNEI. This CDR3 spans 16 amino acids.

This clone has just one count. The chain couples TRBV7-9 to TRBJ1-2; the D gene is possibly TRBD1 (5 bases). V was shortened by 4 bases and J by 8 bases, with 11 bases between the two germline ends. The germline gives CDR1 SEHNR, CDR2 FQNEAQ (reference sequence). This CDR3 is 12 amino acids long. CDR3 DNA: TGTGCCAGCAGCTCTACAGGTGTCGGCTACACCTTC. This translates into CASSSTGVGYTF.

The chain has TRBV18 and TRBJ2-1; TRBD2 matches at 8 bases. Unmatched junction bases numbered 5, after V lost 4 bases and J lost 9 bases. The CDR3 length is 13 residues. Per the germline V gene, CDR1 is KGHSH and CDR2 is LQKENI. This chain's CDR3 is CASSLVREGEQFF. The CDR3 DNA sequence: TGTGCCAGCTCACTCGTACGGGAGGGTGAGCAGTTCTTC.

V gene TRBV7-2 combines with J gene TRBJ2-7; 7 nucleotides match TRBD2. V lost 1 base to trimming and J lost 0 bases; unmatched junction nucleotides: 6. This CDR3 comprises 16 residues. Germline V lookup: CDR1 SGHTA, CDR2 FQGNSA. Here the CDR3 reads CASSLVSGPSSYEQYF. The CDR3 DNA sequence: TGTGCCAGCAGCTTAGTTAGCGGGCCCAGCTCCTACGAGCAGTACTTC.

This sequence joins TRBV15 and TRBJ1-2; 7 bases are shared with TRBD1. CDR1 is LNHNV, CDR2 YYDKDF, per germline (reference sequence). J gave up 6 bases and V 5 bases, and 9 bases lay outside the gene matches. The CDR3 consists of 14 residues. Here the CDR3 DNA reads TGTGCCACCAGCCCTCGGGCAGGGGGGCATGGCTACACCTTC. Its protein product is CATSPRAGGHGYTF.

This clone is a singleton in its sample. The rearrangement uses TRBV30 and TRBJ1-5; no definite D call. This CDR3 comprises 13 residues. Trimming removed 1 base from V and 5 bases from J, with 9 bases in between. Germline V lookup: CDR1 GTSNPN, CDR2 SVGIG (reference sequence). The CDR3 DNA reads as TGTGCCTGGAGTGGCAGTTCCTATCAGCCCCAGCATTTT. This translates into CAWSGSSYQPQHF.

CDR3 nucleotide sequence: TGTGCCAGCAGCGGACAAGTCTACAATGAGCAGTTCTTC. It codes for CASSGQVYNEQFF. The chain joins TRBV28 to TRBJ2-1, with D perhaps matching TRBD1 (5 bases). With 6 bases removed from V and 3 bases from J, the gap between germline ends came to 9 bases. This CDR3 contains 13 residues. Germline assignment: CDR1 MDHEN and CDR2 SYDVKM.

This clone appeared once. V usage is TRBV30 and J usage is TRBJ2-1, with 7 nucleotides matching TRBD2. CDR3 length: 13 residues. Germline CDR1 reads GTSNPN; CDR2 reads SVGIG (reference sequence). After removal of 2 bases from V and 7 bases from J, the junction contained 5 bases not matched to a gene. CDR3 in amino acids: CAWSWTRRNEQFF. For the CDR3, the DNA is TGTGCCTGGAGTTGGACTAGACGGAATGAGCAGTTCTTC.

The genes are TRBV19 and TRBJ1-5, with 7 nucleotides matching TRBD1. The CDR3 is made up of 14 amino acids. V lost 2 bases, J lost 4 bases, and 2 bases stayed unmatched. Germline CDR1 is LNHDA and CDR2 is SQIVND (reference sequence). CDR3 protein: CASSISGGNQPQHF. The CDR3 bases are TGTGCCAGTAGTATATCAGGGGGTAATCAGCCCCAGCATTTT.

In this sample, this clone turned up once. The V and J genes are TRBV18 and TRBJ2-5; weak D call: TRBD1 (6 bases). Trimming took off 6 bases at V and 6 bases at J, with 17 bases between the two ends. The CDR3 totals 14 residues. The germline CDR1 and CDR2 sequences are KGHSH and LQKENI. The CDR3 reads CASSETRGIQTQYF. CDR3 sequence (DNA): TGTGCCAGCTCTGAAACCAGGGGTATCCAGACCCAGTACTTC.

CDR3: CATSERRQLQETQYF. In DNA, the CDR3 is TGTGCCACCAGTGAACGTAGACAGCTCCAAGAGACCCAGTACTTC. The chain employs TRBV24-1 and TRBJ2-5, with D possibly matching TRBD1 (5 bases). The V and J ends lost 4 bases and 1 base respectively, with 12 bases between them. The CDR3 totals 15 residues. Germline lookup yields CDR1 KGHDR and CDR2 SFDVKD.

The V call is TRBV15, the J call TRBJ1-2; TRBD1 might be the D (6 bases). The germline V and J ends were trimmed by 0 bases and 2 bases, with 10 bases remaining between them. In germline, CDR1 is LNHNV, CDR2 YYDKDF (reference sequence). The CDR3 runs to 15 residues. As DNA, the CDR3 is TGTGCCACCAGCAGAGAGGAAGGACAGAACTATGGCTACACCTTC. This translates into CATSREEGQNYGYTF.

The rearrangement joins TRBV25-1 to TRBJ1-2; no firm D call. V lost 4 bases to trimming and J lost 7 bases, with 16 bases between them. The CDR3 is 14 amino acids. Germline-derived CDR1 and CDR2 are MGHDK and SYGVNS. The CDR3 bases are TGTGCCAGCAGTGTTACTCCGGGAGTCTTTGGCTACACCTTC. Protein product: CASSVTPGVFGYTF.

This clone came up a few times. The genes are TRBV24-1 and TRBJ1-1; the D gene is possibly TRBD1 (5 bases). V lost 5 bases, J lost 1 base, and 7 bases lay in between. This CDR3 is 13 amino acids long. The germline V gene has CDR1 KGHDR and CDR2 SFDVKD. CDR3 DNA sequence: TGTGCCACCAGTGCCCAGGGGAACACTGAAGCTTTCTTT. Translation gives CATSAQGNTEAFF.

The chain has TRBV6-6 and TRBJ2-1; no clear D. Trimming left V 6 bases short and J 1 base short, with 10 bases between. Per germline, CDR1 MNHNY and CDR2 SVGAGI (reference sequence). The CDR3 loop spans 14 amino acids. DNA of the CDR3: TGTGCCAGCAGCGAGAGTAGTTCCTACAATGAGCAGTTCTTC. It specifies CASSESSSYNEQFF.

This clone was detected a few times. The CDR3 DNA reads TGTGCCAGCAGCTCCAGCGTTGGGGGCCCCCTCGCCTACGAGCAGTACTTC. As protein: CASSSSVGGPLAYEQYF. V usage is TRBV7-2 and J usage is TRBJ2-7; TRBD1 is a possible D gene (6 bases). Trimming shortened V by 4 bases and J by 2 bases, and 21 bases separated the two germline ends. CDR1 is SGHTA and CDR2 is FQGNSA in the germline V gene. The CDR3 runs 17 residues.

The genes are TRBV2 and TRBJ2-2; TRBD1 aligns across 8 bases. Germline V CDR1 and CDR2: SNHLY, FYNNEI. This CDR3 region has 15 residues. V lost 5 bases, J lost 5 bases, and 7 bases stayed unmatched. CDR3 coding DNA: TGTGCCAGCAGTCAACAGGGGGTTGAGACCGGGGAGCTGTTTTTT. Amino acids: CASSQQGVETGELFF.

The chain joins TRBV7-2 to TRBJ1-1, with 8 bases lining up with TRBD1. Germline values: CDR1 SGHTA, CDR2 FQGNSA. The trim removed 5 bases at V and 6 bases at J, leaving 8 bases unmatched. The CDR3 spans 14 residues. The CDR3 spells CASSQLAGGAEAFF. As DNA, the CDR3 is TGTGCCAGCAGCCAACTTGCAGGGGGCGCTGAAGCTTTCTTT.

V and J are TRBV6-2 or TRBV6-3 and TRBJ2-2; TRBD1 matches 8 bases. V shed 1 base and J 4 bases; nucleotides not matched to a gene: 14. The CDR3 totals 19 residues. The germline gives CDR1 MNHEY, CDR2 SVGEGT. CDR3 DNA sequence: TGTGCCAGCAGTTACTATAGGACAGGGACGGGTCCCAGCACCGGGGAGCTGTTTTTT. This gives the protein CASSYYRTGTGPSTGELFF.

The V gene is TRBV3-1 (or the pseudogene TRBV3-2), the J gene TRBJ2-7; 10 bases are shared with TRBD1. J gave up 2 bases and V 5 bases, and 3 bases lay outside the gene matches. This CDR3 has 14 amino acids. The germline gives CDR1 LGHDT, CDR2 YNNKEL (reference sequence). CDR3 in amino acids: CASSEGQGPYEQYF. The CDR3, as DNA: TGTGCCAGCAGCGAGGGACAGGGGCCCTACGAGCAGTACTTC.

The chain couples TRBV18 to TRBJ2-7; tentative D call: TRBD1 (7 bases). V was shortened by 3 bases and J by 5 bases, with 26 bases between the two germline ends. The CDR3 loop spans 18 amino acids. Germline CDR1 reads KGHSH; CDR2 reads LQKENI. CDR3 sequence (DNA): TGTGCCAGCTCACCTTCTCGACAGGGTTGGGGGGCTCCCGACGAGCAGTACTTC. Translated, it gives CASSPSRQGWGAPDEQYF.

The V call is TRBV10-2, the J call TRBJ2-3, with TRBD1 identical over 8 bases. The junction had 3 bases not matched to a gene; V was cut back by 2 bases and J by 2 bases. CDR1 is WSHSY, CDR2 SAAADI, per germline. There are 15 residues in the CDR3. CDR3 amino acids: CASSEGQGITDTQYF. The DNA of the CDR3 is TGCGCCAGCAGTGAGGGACAGGGAATCACAGATACGCAGTATTTT.

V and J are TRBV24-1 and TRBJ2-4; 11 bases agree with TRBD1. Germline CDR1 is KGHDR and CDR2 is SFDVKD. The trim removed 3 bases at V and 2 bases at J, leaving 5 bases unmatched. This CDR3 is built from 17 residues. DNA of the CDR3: TGTGCCACCAGTGATGGGACAGGGGGATTTACCAAAAACATTCAGTACTTC. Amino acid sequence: CATSDGTGGFTKNIQYF.

Here the CDR3 DNA reads TGTGCCACCAGTGATATAACAGGGATGAACACTGAAGCTTTCTTT. Protein: CATSDITGMNTEAFF. The rearrangement joins TRBV24-1 to TRBJ1-1; D possibly corresponds to TRBD1 (6 bases). The CDR3 loop spans 15 amino acids. Trimming removed 3 bases from V and 0 bases from J, with 10 bases in between. Germline-derived CDR1 and CDR2 are KGHDR and SFDVKD.

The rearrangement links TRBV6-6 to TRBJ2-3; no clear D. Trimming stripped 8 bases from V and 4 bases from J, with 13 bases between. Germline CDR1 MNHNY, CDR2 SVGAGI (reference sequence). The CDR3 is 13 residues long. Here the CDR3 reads CASRLVVADTQYF. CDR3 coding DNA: TGTGCCAGCCGGCTAGTGGTGGCAGATACGCAGTATTTT.